This T cell receptor beta chain is from a study of blood T cell repertoires in COVID-19. On the study more broadly: PBMCs, B-cell-depleted T cells, or T cells were the source of the cDNA or gDNA that made up the material.

This clone occurred a few times. The assay was immunoSEQ multiplex PCR, and TCRdb's table has in-frame clones only and misses some. Counted here are around 170,000 clones, under 85% occurring once; the ten biggest clones make up 10% to 15%. Trimming removed 2 bases from V and 5 bases from J, with 11 bases in between. Per the germline V gene, CDR1 is SGDLS and CDR2 is YYNGEE. This CDR3 spans 13 amino acids. Sequencing was carried out using PBMCs or T cells enriched from blood (not recorded which). The chain links TRBV9 to TRBJ2-7, with TRBD1 as a possible D gene (5 bases). This receptor was identified in a middle-aged man who had recovered from COVID-19. CDR3 loop: CASSVAGNDEQYF. Written as DNA, the CDR3 is TGTGCCAGCAGCGTGGCAGGGAATGACGAGCAGTACTTC.